These 10 T cell receptor beta chains were all obtained from the same sample, sequenced in a study of T cell changes during pregnancy in multiple sclerosis. The method was immunoSEQ multiplex PCR; TCRdb's version includes in-frame clones alone and lacks a portion of them. This table has about 43,000 clones, about 90% appearing once. Material: peripheral blood, obtained in the second trimester of pregnancy. These receptors were taken from a female donor in good health, enrolled as a control in a pregnancy study.

The CDR3, as DNA: TGTGCCAGCAGCCCCGAGACAGGGGCCTCTGAAGCTTTCTTT. This codes for CASSPETGASEAFF. This chain joins TRBV11-3 and TRBJ1-1; 8 bases match TRBD1. The junction had 8 bases not matched to a gene; V was cut back by 5 bases and J by 6 bases. The germline gives CDR1 SGHNT, CDR2 YENEEA. The CDR3 covers 14 residues.

This clone was found many times. The chain couples TRBV5-6 to TRBJ1-2; maybe TRBD1 (6 bases). The CDR3 is made up of 15 amino acids. CDR1 and CDR2 (germline): SGHDT, YYEEEE. The V gene lost 2 bases and the J gene lost 7 bases, with 18 bases spanning the gap. The CDR3 sequence: CASSFQGHPGSGYTF. CDR3 nucleotide sequence: TGTGCCAGCAGCTTCCAGGGACACCCTGGGAGTGGCTACACCTTC.

V usage is TRBV6-5 and J usage is TRBJ1-1, with 7 nucleotides matching TRBD1. This CDR3 has 15 residues. Trimming took 5 bases from V and 0 from J; bases not matched to a gene: 6. Per germline, CDR1 MNHEY and CDR2 SVGAGI. The CDR3 sequence: CASSIGTEMNTEAFF. As DNA, the CDR3 is TGTGCCAGCAGTATTGGGACAGAGATGAACACTGAAGCTTTCTTT.

V and J are TRBV5-1 and TRBJ2-1; 10 bases agree with TRBD2. Trimming cost V 0 bases and J 0 bases; bases outside gene matches: 3. The CDR3 sequence is 17 residues long. Per germline, CDR1 SGHRS and CDR2 YFSETQ. CDR3 in amino acids: CASSLGSSGGSYNEQFF. DNA of the CDR3: TGCGCCAGCAGCTTGGGGTCTAGCGGGGGCTCCTACAATGAGCAGTTCTTC. The whole variable domain, filled in from reference TRBV5-1 and TRBJ2-1, reads KAGVTQTPRYLIKTRGQQVTLSCSPISGHRSVSWYQQTPGQGLQFLFEYFSETQRNKGNFPGRFSGRQFSNSRSEMNVSTLELGDSALYLCASSLGSSGGSYNEQFFGPGTRLTVL.

Ten or more counts support this clone. J is TRBJ1-1 and V is TRBV2; the match to TRBD1 covers 7 bases. The CDR3 extends over 16 amino acids. Per the germline V gene, CDR1 is SNHLY and CDR2 is FYNNEI. Trimming cost V 3 bases and J 0 bases; bases outside gene matches: 7. The CDR3 here is CASSERSGGMNTEAFF. CDR3 sequence (DNA): TGTGCCAGCAGTGAGCGGTCAGGGGGAATGAACACTGAAGCTTTCTTT.

This clone was seen more than once but under ten times. The CDR3 here is CASSQTGWRGYTF. In nucleotides, the CDR3 is TGTGCCAGCAGCCAAACAGGGTGGCGCGGCTACACCTTC. V is TRBV5-8 and J is TRBJ1-2; D possibly corresponds to TRBD1 (6 bases). This CDR3 contains 13 residues. Trimming took off 4 bases at V and 8 bases at J, with 15 bases between the two ends. Germline-derived CDR1 and CDR2 are SGHTS and YDEGEE. The full variable domain, with the rest looked up from reference TRBV5-8 and TRBJ1-2, is EAGVTQSPTHLIKTRGQQATLRCSPISGHTSVYWYQQALGLGLQFLLWYDEGEERNRGNFPPRFSGRQFPNYSSELNVNALELEDSALYLCASSQTGWRGYTFGSGTRLTVV.

This clone occurred once. The chain employs TRBV6-5 and TRBJ2-1, with D possibly TRBD1 on 6 matching bases. In germline, CDR1 is MNHEY, CDR2 SVGAGI. V lost 6 bases and J lost 2, with 14 bases in between. CDR3 length: 15 amino acids. CDR3 DNA sequence: TGTGCCAGCAGGGACAGCGGTTGGGCCTACAATGAGCAGTTCTTC. Protein: CASRDSGWAYNEQFF.

The chain employs TRBV6-4 and TRBJ1-1; D is undetermined. V lost 6 bases, J lost 2 bases, and 10 bases lay in between. The germline gives CDR1 MRHNA, CDR2 SNTAGT. This CDR3 has 13 residues. This CDR3 reads CASSGQANTEAFF. The CDR3 DNA is TGTGCCAGCAGCGGCCAGGCAAACACTGAAGCTTTCTTT.

V and J are TRBV6-1 and TRBJ2-3, with D perhaps matching TRBD1 (5 bases). This CDR3 contains 15 residues. The germline V and J ends were trimmed by 1 base and 2 bases, with 10 bases remaining between them. The germline gives CDR1 MNHNS, CDR2 SASEGT. CDR3 nucleotide sequence: TGTGCCAGCAGTGAAGGGCAGGGCTTCACAGATACGCAGTATTTT. It translates to CASSEGQGFTDTQYF.

The rearrangement links TRBV5-6 to TRBJ1-2; the D gene is possibly TRBD1 (6 bases). V lost 8 bases, J lost 4 bases, and 18 bases lay in between. CDR3 length: 14 residues. Germline loops: CDR1 SGHDT, CDR2 YYEEEE. CDR3: CASRGGAWGYGYTF. The CDR3 nucleotides are TGTGCCAGTCGCGGGGGGGCCTGGGGCTATGGCTACACCTTC.